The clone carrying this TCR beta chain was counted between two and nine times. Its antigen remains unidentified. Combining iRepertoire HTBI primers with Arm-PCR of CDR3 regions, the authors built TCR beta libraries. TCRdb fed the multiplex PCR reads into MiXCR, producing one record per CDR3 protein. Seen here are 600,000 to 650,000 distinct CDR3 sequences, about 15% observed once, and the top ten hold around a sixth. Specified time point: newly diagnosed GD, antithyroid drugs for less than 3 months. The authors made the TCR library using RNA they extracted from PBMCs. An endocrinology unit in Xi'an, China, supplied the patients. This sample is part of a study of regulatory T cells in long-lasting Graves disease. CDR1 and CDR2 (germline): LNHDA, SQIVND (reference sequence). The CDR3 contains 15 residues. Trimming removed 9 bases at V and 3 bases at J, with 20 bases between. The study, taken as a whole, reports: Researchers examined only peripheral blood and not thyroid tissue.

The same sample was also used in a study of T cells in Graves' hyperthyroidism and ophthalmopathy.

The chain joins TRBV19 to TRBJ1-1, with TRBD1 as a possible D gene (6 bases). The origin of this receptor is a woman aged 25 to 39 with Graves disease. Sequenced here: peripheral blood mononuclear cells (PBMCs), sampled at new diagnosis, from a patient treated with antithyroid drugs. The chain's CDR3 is CASQMGGPRDTEAFF. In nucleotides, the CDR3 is TGTGCCAGCCAAATGGGGGGGCCAAGGGACACTGAAGCTTTCTTT. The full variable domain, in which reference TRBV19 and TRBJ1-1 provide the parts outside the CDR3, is DGGITQSPKYLFRKEGQNVTLSCEQNLNHDAMYWYRQDPGQGLRLIYYSQIVNDFQKGDIAEGYSVSREKKESFPLTVTSAQKNPTAFYLCASQMGGPRDTEAFFGQGTRLTVV.